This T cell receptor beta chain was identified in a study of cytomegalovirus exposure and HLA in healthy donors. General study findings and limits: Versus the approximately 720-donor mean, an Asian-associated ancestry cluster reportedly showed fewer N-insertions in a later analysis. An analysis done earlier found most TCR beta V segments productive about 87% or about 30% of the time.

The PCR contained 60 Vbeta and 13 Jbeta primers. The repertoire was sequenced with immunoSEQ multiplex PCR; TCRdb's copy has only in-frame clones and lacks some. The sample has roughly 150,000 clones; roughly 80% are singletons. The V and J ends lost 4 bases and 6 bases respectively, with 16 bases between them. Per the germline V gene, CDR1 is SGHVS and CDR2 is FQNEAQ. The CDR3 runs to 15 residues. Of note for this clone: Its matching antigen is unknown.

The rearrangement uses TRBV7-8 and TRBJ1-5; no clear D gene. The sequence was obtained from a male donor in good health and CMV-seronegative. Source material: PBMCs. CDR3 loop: CASSSQRQVSQPQHF. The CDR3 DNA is TGTGCCAGCAGCTCCCAGAGACAAGTGAGTCAGCCCCAGCATTTT.